Listed below are T cell receptor beta chains from one sample, sequenced in a study of blood T cell repertoires in COVID-19. The protocol was immunoSEQ multiplex PCR, while the TCRdb copy is restricted to in-frame clones and leaves out a portion. The repertoire holds approximately 110,000 clones, with about 74% as singletons. Material: peripheral blood. The receptors were sampled from a man older than 75 with COVID-19, enrolled during active disease. The CDR3 runs from the conserved cysteine through the conserved F or W. The D gene is left open where the match is weak. Part of the rows lack a size; the others show once, few, many or a class for expanded clones.

J gene,clone size,D gene,V gene,CDR3 DNA,CDR3 protein
TRBJ1-6,NA,TRBD1,TRBV2,TGTGCCAGCAGTGATAGACAGGGGTATATGGGCTATAATTCACCCCTCCACTTT,CASSDRQGYMGYNSPLHF
TRBJ1-5,NA,NA,TRBV2,TGTGCCAGCAGTGAGGAGGGAAGCCAGCCCCAGCATTTT,CASSEEGSQPQHF
TRBJ2-4,NA,TRBD2,TRBV29-1,TGCAGCGTTGAGGTCGCGGGAGGGAACATTCAGTACTTC,CSVEVAGGNIQYF
TRBJ2-3,NA,NA,TRBV20-1,TGCAGTGCTAGTCGACTAGGACATGAAGATACGCAGTATTTT,CSASRLGHEDTQYF
TRBJ1-1,NA,NA,TRBV24-1,TGTGCCACCAGTGGGGCGGACATGAACACTGAAGCTTTCTTT,CATSGADMNTEAFF
TRBJ2-1,NA,TRBD2,TRBV12-3/TRBV12-4,TGTGCCAGCATCGCGGGACTAGCTAATGAGCAGTTCTTC,CASIAGLANEQFF
TRBJ1-1,NA,NA,TRBV28,TGTGCCAGCAGTTCTGGGGCTGGGGCAGGGGCTGAAGCTTTCTTT,CASSSGAGAGAEAFF
TRBJ1-5,NA,TRBD1,TRBV10-2,TGCGCCAGCACCTCGGGACAGGGTTCCCAGCCCCAGCATTTT,CASTSGQGSQPQHF
TRBJ1-1,NA,NA,TRBV30,TGTGCCTGGAGTGTAATGGGGGCCTCGACAGCTTTCTTT,CAWSVMGASTAFF
TRBJ2-3,NA,TRBD2,TRBV5-1,TGCGCCAGCAGCTGGTTAGCGGGAGATGGAACAGATACGCAGTATTTT,CASSWLAGDGTDTQYF
TRBJ1-3,few,NA,TRBV3-1/TRBV3-2,TGTGCCAGCAGCCAAGGGACAGCCGGAAACACCATATATTTT,CASSQGTAGNTIYF
TRBJ2-3,NA,TRBD2,TRBV2,TGTGCCAGCAGTGAAGGCCACAGCGGCGGGAGCGGGAGGGGTGAAGATACGCAGTATTTT,CASSEGHSGGSGRGEDTQYF
TRBJ1-5,NA,NA,TRBV19,TGTGCCAGTAGGTCCCCCCGACAGGACAATCAGCCCCAGCATTTT,CASRSPRQDNQPQHF
TRBJ1-6,NA,NA,TRBV6-5,TGTGCCAGCAGTTTGTTCCTAGGTTCACCCCTCCACTTT,CASSLFLGSPLHF